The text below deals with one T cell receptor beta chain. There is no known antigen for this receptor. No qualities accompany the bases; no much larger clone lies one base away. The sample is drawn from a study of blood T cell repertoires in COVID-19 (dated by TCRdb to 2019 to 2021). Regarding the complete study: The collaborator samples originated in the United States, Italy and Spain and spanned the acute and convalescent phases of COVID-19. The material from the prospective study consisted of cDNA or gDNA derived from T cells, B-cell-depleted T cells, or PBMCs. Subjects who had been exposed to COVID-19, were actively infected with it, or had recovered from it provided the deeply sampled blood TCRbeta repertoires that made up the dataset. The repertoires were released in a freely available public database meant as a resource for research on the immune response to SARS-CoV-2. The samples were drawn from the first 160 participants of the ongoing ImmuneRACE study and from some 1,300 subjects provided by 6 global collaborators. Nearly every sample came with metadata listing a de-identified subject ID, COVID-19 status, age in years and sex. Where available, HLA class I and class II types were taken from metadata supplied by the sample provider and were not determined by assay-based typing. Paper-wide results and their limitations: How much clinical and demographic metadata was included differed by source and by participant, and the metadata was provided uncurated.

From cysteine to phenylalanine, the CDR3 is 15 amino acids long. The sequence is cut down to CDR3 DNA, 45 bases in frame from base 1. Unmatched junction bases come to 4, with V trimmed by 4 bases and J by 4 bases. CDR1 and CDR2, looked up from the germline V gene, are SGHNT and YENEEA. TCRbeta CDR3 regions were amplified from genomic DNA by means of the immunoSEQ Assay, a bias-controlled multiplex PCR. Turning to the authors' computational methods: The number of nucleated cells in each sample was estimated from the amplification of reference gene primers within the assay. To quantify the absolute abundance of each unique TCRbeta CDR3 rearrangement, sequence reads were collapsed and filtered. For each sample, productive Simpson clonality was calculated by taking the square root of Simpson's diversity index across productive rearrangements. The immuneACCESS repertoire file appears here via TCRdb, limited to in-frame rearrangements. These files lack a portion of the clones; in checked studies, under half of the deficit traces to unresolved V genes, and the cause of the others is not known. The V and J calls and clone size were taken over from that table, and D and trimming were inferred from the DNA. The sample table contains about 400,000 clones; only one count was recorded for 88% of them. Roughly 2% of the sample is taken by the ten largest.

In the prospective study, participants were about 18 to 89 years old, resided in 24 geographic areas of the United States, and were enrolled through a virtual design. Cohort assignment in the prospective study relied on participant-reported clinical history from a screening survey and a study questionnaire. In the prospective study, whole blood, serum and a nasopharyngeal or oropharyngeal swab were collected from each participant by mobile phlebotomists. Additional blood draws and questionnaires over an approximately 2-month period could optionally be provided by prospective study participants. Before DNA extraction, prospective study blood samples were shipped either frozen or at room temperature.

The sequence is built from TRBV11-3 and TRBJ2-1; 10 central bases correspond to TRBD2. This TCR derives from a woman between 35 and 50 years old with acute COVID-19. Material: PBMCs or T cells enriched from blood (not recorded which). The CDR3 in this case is CASSSGTSVYNEQFF. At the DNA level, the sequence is TGTGCCAGCAGCTCCGGGACTAGCGTTTACAATGAGCAGTTCTTC.